Each of the 19 T cell receptor beta chains below was sequenced from the same sample in a study of T cell responses to AZD1222 COVID-19 vaccine. TCRdb's table, derived via immunoSEQ multiplex PCR, lists solely in-frame clones and lacks some. The repertoire consists of 150,000 to 200,000 clones, with about 90% occurring once and the leading ten covering roughly 6%. The sequencing used peripheral blood, collected 28 days after the second AZD1222 dose. The source is an adult who received the AZD1222 COVID-19 vaccine.

This chain joins TRBV7-2 and TRBJ2-3; 10 bases are a match to TRBD2. This CDR3 is built from 14 residues. Germline V gives CDR1 SGHTA, CDR2 FQGNSA. V was pared by 5 bases and J by 5 bases, with 4 bases of the junction left unmatched. The CDR3 here is CASSVSGGRDTQYF. CDR3 DNA: TGTGCCAGCAGCGTTAGCGGGGGGAGAGATACGCAGTATTTT.

The chain joins TRBV7-9 to TRBJ1-5; D gene ambiguous. Germline V gives CDR1 SEHNR, CDR2 FQNEAQ (reference sequence). The CDR3 loop spans 16 amino acids. The V and J ends lost 1 base and 0 bases respectively, with 10 bases between them. The CDR3 is CASSLVQPYSNQPQHF. As DNA, the CDR3 is TGTGCCAGCAGCTTAGTGCAGCCATATAGCAATCAGCCCCAGCATTTT.

V is TRBV11-2 and J is TRBJ2-7, with 7 bases lining up with TRBD1. The ends lost 0 bases at V and 2 bases at J; junction bases unmatched: 7. This CDR3 region has 16 residues. The germline V gene has CDR1 SGHAT and CDR2 FQNNGV. In DNA, the CDR3 is TGTGCCAGCAGCTTAGACCGGACAGGTCTCGCCTACGAGCAGTACTTC. Encoded protein: CASSLDRTGLAYEQYF.

The chain carries TRBV12-3 or TRBV12-4 and TRBJ1-2; D is unclear. Between the trimmed V and J ends, which lost 3 bases and 4 bases, there was a span of 6 bases. The CDR3 has 12 amino acids. CDR3 coding DNA: TGTGCCAGCAGTTTGTACGCCTATGGCTACACCTTC. Amino acid sequence: CASSLYAYGYTF.

The chain has TRBV6-5 and TRBJ1-2; 9 positions match TRBD1. This CDR3 has 14 amino acids. V lost 7 bases to trimming and J lost 6 bases; unmatched junction nucleotides: 9. Germline V gene lookup returns CDR1 MNHEY and CDR2 SVGAGI. CDR3 sequence: CASNTGQGSNGYTF. CDR3 bases: TGTGCCAGCAATACGGGACAGGGCTCGAATGGCTACACCTTC.

The V gene is TRBV6-5, the J gene TRBJ2-5; perhaps TRBD1 as D (6 bases). In germline, CDR1 is MNHEY, CDR2 SVGAGI. CDR3 length: 16 amino acids. V lost 2 bases and J 2 bases, leaving 15 bases between the germline ends. The CDR3 loop is CASSYGLGASQETQYF. DNA of the CDR3: TGTGCCAGCAGTTACGGCTTGGGGGCGAGTCAAGAGACCCAGTACTTC.

This clone was counted once. The chain uses TRBV2 and TRBJ1-5; weak D call: TRBD1 (6 bases). CDR3 size: 13 residues. The V and J ends lost 3 bases and 5 bases respectively, with 8 bases between them. Germline CDR1 reads SNHLY; CDR2 reads FYNNEI. Written as DNA, the CDR3 is TGTGCCAGCAGTGACAGGGGCCATCAGCCCCAGCATTTT. The encoded protein is CASSDRGHQPQHF.

The rearrangement joins TRBV6-4 to TRBJ2-7; possible D gene TRBD2, 6 bases. The CDR3 extends over 15 amino acids. Trimming cost V 6 bases and J 0 bases, with 15 bases left between them. CDR1 and CDR2 from the germline V gene are MRHNA and SNTAGT. The CDR3 DNA sequence: TGTGCCAGCAGGGCCCAGGGAGGACCCTCCTACGAGCAGTACTTC. Translated, it gives CASRAQGGPSYEQYF.

The table lists this clone with a count of one. This rearrangement joins TRBV2 to TRBJ1-5; D remains ambiguous. The V end was cut by 4 bases, the J end by 7 bases, with 14 bases between. This CDR3 has 14 amino acids. Germline V lookup: CDR1 SNHLY, CDR2 FYNNEI. CDR3 DNA: TGTGCCAGCAGTGTCGCCCGGCTGGAGCAGCCCCAGCATTTT. Translating gives CASSVARLEQPQHF.

The chain links TRBV19 to TRBJ2-7; tentatively, D is TRBD1 or TRBD2 (5 bases each). CDR1 is LNHDA, CDR2 SQIVND, per germline (reference sequence). The CDR3 length is 14 residues. Trimming shortened V by 6 bases and J by 3 bases, and 15 bases separated the two germline ends. The CDR3 is CASSPIGTVYEQYF. CDR3 nucleotide sequence: TGTGCCAGTAGCCCTATTGGGACGGTCTACGAGCAGTACTTC.

V usage is TRBV18 and J usage is TRBJ2-3; 8 nucleotides align to TRBD2. V lost 2 bases and J lost 2; bases outside the gene matches: 3. Germline V gives CDR1 KGHSH, CDR2 LQKENI. The CDR3 has 15 amino acids. CDR3 sequence: CASSPLAGFTDTQYF. The CDR3 nucleotides are TGTGCCAGCTCACCATTAGCGGGATTCACAGATACGCAGTATTTT.

About this clone: Within the sample, other DNA sequences also encode this same CDR3. In DNA form, the CDR3 reads TGTGCCTGGAGTGTACGCAGCAATCAGCCCCAGCATTTT. Amino acids: CAWSVRSNQPQHF. The chain joins TRBV30 to TRBJ1-5; the D is unclear. The ends were cut back, 0 bases at V and 1 base at J, with 4 bases in the middle. This CDR3 comprises 13 residues. CDR1 and CDR2 (germline): GTSNPN, SVGIG (reference sequence).

The CDR3 nucleotides are TGTGCCAGCGTAGCCGCAAACACCGGGGAGCTGTTTTTT. This codes for CASVAANTGELFF. The rearrangement joins TRBV6-5 to TRBJ2-2; no firm D call. The germline V and J ends were trimmed by 8 bases and 2 bases, with 9 bases remaining between them. CDR1 and CDR2 (germline): MNHEY, SVGAGI. The CDR3 is 13 residues long.

This chain links TRBV19 with TRBJ2-1, with 9 nucleotides matching TRBD2. Germline-derived CDR1 and CDR2 are LNHDA and SQIVND (reference sequence). V was pared by 3 bases and J by 4 bases, with 10 bases of the junction left unmatched. This CDR3 comprises 17 residues. CDR3 amino acids: CASSMRLAARPYNEQFF. The CDR3 DNA reads as TGTGCCAGTAGTATGAGACTAGCGGCGAGACCTTACAATGAGCAGTTCTTC. The full variable domain, in which reference TRBV19 and TRBJ2-1 provide the parts outside the CDR3, is DGGITQSPKYLFRKEGQNVTLSCEQNLNHDAMYWYRQDPGQGLRLIYYSQIVNDFQKGDIAEGYSVSREKKESFPLTVTSAQKNPTAFYLCASSMRLAARPYNEQFFGPGTRLTVL.

The CDR3 protein is CASSEEGPGQETQYF. CDR3 DNA sequence: TGTGCCAGCAGTGAAGAAGGGCCAGGGCAAGAGACCCAGTACTTC. V and J are TRBV25-1 and TRBJ2-5, with TRBD1 as a possible D gene (5 bases). Germline values: CDR1 MGHDK, CDR2 SYGVNS. The CDR3 covers 15 residues. V lost 2 bases to trimming and J lost 2 bases, with 12 bases between them. The variable domain in full, with the rest retrieved from reference TRBV25-1 and TRBJ2-5, is EADIYQTPRYLVIGTGKKITLECSQTMGHDKMYWYQQDPGMELHLIHYSYGVNSTEKGDLSSESTVSRIRTEHFPLTLESARPSHTSQYLCASSEEGPGQETQYFGPGTRLLVL.

This clone was seen a handful of times. The gene calls are TRBV28 and TRBJ2-7, with 9 bases matching TRBD2. V lost 5 bases and J lost 3; bases outside the gene matches: 8. This CDR3 comprises 15 residues. CDR1 is MDHEN and CDR2 is SYDVKM in the germline V gene. For the CDR3, the DNA is TGTGCCAGCAGTATTAGCGGGAGTCATAGCTACGAGCAGTACTTC. It yields the protein CASSISGSHSYEQYF.

The rearrangement uses TRBV6-5 and TRBJ1-6, with TRBD1 identical over 9 bases. This CDR3 contains 15 residues. Germline V gene sequence: CDR1 MNHEY, CDR2 SVGAGI. V lost 6 bases, J lost 4 bases, and 4 bases stayed unmatched. The CDR3 sequence: CASRPGQGYNSPLHF. CDR3 DNA: TGTGCCAGCAGACCCGGACAGGGGTATAATTCACCCCTCCACTTT.

V is TRBV11-2 and J is TRBJ1-4; a possible D gene is TRBD1 (6 bases). The CDR3 totals 14 residues. Trimming removed 2 bases at V and 8 bases at J, with 12 bases between. CDR1 is SGHAT and CDR2 is FQNNGV in the germline V gene. CDR3: CASSLSTQGEKLFF. The CDR3, as DNA: TGTGCCAGCAGCTTAAGTACCCAGGGGGAAAAACTGTTTTTT.

The chain combines TRBV4-2 with TRBJ2-3, with TRBD2 matching 10 bases. Germline V gene lookup returns CDR1 LGHNA and CDR2 YNFKEQ. Trimming removed 8 bases from V and 5 bases from J; junction bases left unmatched: 16. The CDR3 is 17 residues long. The CDR3 loop is CASASESSGGAKDTQYF. For the CDR3, the DNA is TGTGCCAGCGCCTCCGAATCGAGCGGGGGGGCCAAAGATACGCAGTATTTT.